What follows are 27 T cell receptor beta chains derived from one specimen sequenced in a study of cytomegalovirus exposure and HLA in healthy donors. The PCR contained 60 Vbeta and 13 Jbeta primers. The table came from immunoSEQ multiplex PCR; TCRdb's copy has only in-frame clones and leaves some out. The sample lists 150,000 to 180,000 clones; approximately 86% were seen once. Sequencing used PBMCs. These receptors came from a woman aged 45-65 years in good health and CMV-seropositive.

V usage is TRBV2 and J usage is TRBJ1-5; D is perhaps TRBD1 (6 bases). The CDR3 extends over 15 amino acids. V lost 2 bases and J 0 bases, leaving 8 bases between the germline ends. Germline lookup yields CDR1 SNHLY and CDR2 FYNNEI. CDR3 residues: CASSEFRGSNQPQHF. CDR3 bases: TGTGCCAGCAGTGAATTCAGGGGTAGCAATCAGCCCCAGCATTTT.

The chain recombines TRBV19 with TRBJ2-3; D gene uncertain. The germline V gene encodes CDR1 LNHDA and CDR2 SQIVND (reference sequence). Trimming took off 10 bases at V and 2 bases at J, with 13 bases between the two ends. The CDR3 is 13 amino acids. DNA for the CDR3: TGTGCCACTAAACTCGACTCCACAGATACGCAGTATTTT. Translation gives CATKLDSTDTQYF.

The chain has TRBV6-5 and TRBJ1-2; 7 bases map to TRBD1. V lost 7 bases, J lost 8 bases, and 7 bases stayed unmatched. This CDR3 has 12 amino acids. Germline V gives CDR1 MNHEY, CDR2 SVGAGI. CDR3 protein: CASNPTGRGYTF. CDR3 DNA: TGTGCCAGCAACCCGACAGGGCGGGGCTACACCTTC.

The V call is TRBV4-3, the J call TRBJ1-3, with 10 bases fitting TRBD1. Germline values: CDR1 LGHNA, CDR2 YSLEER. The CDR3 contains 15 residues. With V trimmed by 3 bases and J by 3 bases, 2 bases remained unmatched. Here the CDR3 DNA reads TGCGCCAGCAGCCATGGGACAGGGGTTGGAAACACCATATATTTT. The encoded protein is CASSHGTGVGNTIYF.

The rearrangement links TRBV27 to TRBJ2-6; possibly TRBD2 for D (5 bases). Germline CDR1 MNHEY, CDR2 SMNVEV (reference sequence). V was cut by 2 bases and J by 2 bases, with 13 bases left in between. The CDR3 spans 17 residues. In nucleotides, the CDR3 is TGTGCCAGCAGTTTACGGCTAGCCGTCGCTGGGGCCAACGTCCTGACTTTC. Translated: CASSLRLAVAGANVLTF.

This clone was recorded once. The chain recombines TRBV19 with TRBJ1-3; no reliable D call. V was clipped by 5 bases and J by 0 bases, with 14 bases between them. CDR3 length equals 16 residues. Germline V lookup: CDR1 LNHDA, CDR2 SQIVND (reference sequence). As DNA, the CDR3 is TGTGCCAGTAGTCCCAGCGGGATCAACTCTGGAAACACCATATATTTT. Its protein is CASSPSGINSGNTIYF. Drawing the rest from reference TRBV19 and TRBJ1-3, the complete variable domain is DGGITQSPKYLFRKEGQNVTLSCEQNLNHDAMYWYRQDPGQGLRLIYYSQIVNDFQKGDIAEGYSVSREKKESFPLTVTSAQKNPTAFYLCASSPSGINSGNTIYFGEGSWLTVV.

DNA of the CDR3: TGTGCCAGTAGGAGGGAGAGCACAGATACGCAGTATTTT. Its translation: CASRRESTDTQYF. The rearrangement joins TRBV19 to TRBJ2-3; TRBD2 might be the D (5 bases). Germline V gene data show CDR1 as LNHDA and CDR2 as SQIVND (reference sequence). Deletions cut 6 bases from V and 0 bases from J, with 7 bases between. The CDR3 runs to 13 residues.

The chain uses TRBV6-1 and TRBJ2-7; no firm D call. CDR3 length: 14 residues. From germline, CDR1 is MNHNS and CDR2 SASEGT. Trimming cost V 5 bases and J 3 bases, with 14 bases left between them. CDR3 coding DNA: TGTGCCAGCAGTCGAGAACACAGTGGCTACGAGCAGTACTTC. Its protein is CASSREHSGYEQYF.

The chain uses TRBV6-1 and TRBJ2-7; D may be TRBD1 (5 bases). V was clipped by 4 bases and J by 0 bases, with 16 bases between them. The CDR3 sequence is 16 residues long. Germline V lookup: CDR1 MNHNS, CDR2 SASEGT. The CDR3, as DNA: TGTGCCAGCAGTGCCCGTGACAGATTCTCCTCCTACGAGCAGTACTTC. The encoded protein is CASSARDRFSSYEQYF.

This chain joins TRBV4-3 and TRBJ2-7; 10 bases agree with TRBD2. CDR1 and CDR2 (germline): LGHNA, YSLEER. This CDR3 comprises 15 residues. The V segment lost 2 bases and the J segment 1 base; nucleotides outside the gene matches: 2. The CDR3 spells CASSQTSGASYEQYF. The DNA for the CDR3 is TGCGCCAGCAGCCAAACTAGCGGGGCTTCCTACGAGCAGTACTTC.

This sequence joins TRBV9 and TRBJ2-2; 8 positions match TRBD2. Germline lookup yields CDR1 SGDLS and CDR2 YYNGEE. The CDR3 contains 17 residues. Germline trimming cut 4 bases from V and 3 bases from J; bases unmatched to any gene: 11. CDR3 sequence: CASSPGGTRAYTGELFF. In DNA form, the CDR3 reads TGTGCCAGCAGCCCCGGGGGGACTAGGGCATACACCGGGGAGCTGTTTTTT.

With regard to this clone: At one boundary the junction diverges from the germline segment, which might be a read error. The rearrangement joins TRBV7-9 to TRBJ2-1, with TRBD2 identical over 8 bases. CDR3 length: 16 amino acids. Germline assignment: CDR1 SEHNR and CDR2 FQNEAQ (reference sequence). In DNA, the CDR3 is TGTTCCAGCAGCTTACCGGGACTAGTAGGGAAGGATGAGCAGTTCTTC. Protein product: CSSSLPGLVGKDEQFF. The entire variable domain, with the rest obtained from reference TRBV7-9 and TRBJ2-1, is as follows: DTGVSQNPRHKITKRGQNVTFRCDPISEHNRLYWYRQTLGQGPEFLTYFQNEAQLEKSRLLSDRFSAERPKGSFSTLEIQRTEQGDSAMYLCSSSLPGLVGKDEQFFGPGTRLTVL.

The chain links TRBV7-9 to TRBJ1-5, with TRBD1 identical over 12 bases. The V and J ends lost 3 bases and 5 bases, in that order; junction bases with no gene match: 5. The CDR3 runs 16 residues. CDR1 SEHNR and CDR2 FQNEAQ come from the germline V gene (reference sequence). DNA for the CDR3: TGTGCCAGCAGCTTGGCGGGACAGGGGGCATATCAGCCCCAGCATTTT. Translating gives CASSLAGQGAYQPQHF.

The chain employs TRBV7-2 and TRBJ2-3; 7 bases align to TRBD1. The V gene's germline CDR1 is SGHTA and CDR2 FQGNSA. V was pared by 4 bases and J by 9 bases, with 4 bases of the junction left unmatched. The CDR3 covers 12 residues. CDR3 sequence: CASSSFRGTQYF. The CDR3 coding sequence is TGTGCCAGCAGCTCCTTCAGGGGGACGCAGTATTTT.

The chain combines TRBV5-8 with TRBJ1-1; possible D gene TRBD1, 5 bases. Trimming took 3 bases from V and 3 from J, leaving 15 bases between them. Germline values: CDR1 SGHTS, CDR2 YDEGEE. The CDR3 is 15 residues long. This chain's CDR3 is CASSWGRVLHTEAFF. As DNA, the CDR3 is TGTGCCAGCAGCTGGGGCAGGGTTTTGCACACTGAAGCTTTCTTT.

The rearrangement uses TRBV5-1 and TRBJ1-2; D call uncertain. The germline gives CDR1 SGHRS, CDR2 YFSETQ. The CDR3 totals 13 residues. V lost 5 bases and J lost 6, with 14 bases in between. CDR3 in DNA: TGCGCCAGCAGACAACTTACTATGGATGGCTACACCTTC. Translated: CASRQLTMDGYTF.

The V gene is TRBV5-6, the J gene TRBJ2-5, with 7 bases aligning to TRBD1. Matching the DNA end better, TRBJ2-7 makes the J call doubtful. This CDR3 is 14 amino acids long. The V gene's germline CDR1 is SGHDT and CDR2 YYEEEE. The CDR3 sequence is CASSLAGQAGEQYF. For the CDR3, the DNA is TGTGCCAGCAGCTTGGCTGGACAGGCGGGCGAGCAGTACTTC.

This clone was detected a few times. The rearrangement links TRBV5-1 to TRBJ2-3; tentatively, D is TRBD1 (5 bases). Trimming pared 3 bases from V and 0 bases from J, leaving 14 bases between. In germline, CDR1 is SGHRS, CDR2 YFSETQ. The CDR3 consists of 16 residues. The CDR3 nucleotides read TGCGCCAGCAGCTCCCAGGGCGGTCGTAGCACAGATACGCAGTATTTT. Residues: CASSSQGGRSTDTQYF.

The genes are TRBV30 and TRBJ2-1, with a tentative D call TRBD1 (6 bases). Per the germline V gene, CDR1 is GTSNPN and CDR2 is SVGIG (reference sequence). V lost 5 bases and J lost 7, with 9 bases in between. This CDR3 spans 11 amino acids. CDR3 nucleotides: TGTGCCTGGTCTCAGGGGAATGAGCAGTTCTTC. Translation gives CAWSQGNEQFF.

The chain's CDR3 is CASSAIDRIGNTIYF. The CDR3 nucleotides are TGTGCCAGCAGTGCAATAGACAGGATTGGAAACACCATATATTTT. The chain uses TRBV6-1 and TRBJ1-3; the D gene is possibly TRBD1 (6 bases). Between the trimmed V and J ends, which lost 4 bases and 3 bases, there was a span of 13 bases. The CDR3 consists of 15 residues. CDR1 and CDR2 (germline): MNHNS, SASEGT.

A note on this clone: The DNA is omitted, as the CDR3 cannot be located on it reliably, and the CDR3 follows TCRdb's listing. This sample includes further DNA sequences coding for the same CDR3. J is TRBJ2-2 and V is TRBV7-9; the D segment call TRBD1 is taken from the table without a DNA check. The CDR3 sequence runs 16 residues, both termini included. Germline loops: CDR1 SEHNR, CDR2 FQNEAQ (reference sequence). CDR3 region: CASSFGTGTGAGELFF.

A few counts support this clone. CDR3 DNA sequence: TGTGCCAGCAGTCCTATCAGGGGAGTTTACGAGCAGTACTTC. Amino acid sequence: CASSPIRGVYEQYF. The rearrangement joins TRBV27 to TRBJ2-7, with D tentatively TRBD1 (6 bases). The CDR3 is 14 amino acids. V lost 5 bases and J 4 bases, leaving 15 bases between the germline ends. CDR1 is MNHEY and CDR2 is SMNVEV in the germline V gene (reference sequence).

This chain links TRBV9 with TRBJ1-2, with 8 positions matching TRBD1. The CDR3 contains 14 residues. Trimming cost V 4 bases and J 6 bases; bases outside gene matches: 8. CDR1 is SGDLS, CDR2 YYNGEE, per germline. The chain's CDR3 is CASSPIDRGDGYTF. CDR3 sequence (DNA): TGTGCCAGCAGCCCGATCGACAGGGGAGATGGCTACACCTTC.

In nucleotides, the CDR3 is TGTGCCAGCAGGACCCGGACTAGCGGGGGCTATGAGCAGTTCTTC. This gives the protein CASRTRTSGGYEQFF. The V and J genes are TRBV2 and TRBJ2-1; TRBD2 aligns across 13 bases. The junction had 7 bases not matched to a gene; V was cut back by 6 bases and J by 8 bases. Germline CDR1 SNHLY, CDR2 FYNNEI. The CDR3 extends over 15 amino acids. Full variable domain (missing parts from reference TRBV2 and TRBJ2-1): EPEVTQTPSHQVTQMGQEVILRCVPISNHLYFYWYRQILGQKVEFLVSFYNNEISEKSEIFDDQFSVERPDGSNFTLKIRSTKLEDSAMYFCASRTRTSGGYEQFFGPGTRLTVL.

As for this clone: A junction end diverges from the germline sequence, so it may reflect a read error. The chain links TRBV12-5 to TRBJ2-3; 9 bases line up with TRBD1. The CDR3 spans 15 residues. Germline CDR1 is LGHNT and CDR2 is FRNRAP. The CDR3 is CASGLGQGDTDTQYF. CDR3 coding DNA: TGTGCTAGTGGCTTGGGACAGGGCGACACAGATACGCAGTATTTT.

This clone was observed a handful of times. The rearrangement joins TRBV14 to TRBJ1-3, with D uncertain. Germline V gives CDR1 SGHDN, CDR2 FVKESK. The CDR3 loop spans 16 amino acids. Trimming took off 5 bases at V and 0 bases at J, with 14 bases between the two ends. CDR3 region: CASSAHIASSGNTIYF. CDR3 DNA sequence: TGTGCCAGCAGCGCCCATATAGCCTCCTCTGGAAACACCATATATTTT. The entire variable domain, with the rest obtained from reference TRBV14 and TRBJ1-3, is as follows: EAGVTQFPSHSVIEKGQTVTLRCDPISGHDNLYWYRRVMGKEIKFLLHFVKESKQDESGMPNNRFLAERTGGTYSTLKVQPAELEDSGVYFCASSAHIASSGNTIYFGEGSWLTVV.

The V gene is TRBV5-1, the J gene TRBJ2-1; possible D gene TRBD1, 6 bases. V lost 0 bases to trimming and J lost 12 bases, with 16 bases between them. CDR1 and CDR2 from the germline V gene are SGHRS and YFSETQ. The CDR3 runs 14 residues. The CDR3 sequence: CASSLGQAPYGQFF. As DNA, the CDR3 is TGCGCCAGCAGCTTGGGACAGGCACCTTATGGGCAGTTCTTC.